This TCR beta chain was recorded in a study of a mutant IDH1 vaccine in newly diagnosed glioma. Generated by immunoSEQ multiplex PCR, the TCRdb table keeps only in-frame clones and is missing some. The data show more than 50,000 clones, about 65% seen once. Time point meaning: week 47, end of study. The content of each vaccine dose was 300 ug of mutant IDH1 20-mer peptide, and topical imiquimod accompanied it. In its sample, this clone was seen many times. What it binds is not known. CDR3 size: 13 residues. The V and J ends lost 4 bases and 4 bases respectively, with 11 bases between them. Germline CDR1 reads LGHNA; CDR2 reads YNFKEQ.

The receptor's source is a man aged 40-50 years with glioma. Some clones in this sample may be carry-over from other donors' samples. The material sequenced was peripheral blood mononuclear cells (PBMCs), taken from a glioma patient whose treatment included an IDH1 peptide vaccine. The chain joins TRBV4-2 to TRBJ2-7; tentatively, D is TRBD1 (5 bases). CDR3 DNA: TGTGCCAGCAGCCGTGAGCAGGGTTACGAGCAGTACTTC. As protein: CASSREQGYEQYF.